Listed here are 13 T cell receptor beta chains from one sample, sequenced in a study of regulatory and conventional T cells in RAG deficiency (dated by TCRdb to the late 2010s). Conventional CD4+ T cells were purified from blood as CD25-low CD127-high cells before genomic DNA extraction. The method behind the library was the immunoSEQ multiplex PCR assay. The immuneACCESS repertoire file appears here via TCRdb, limited to in-frame rearrangements. These files lack a portion of the clones; in checked studies, under half of the deficit traces to unresolved V genes, and the cause of the others is not known. This sample is represented by 13,000 or so clones; more than 85% of them were singletons. 1.1% of the sample comes from the top ten. This sample also belongs to another study, concerning regulatory T cells. The second study's paper adds: The multiplex PCR relied on 52 forward TRBV primers and 13 reverse TRBJ primers, and amplification bias was corrected through assay-based and computational methods.

The sample taken for sequencing was CD4+ effector T cells sorted from blood. The receptors were sampled from a human donor in good health.

The V gene is TRBV7-2, the J gene TRBJ2-7; D is possibly TRBD1 or TRBD2 (5 bases each). Trimming pared 5 bases from V and 3 bases from J, leaving 17 bases between. The CDR3 spans 15 residues. Germline V gene sequence: CDR1 SGHTA, CDR2 FQGNSA. The CDR3: CASSPVRGANYEQYF. CDR3 DNA: TGTGCCAGCAGCCCCGTTCGAGGGGCGAACTACGAGCAGTACTTC.

The rearrangement uses TRBV2 and TRBJ1-1, with a weak D call TRBD1 (6 bases). The germline V and J ends were trimmed by 6 bases and 5 bases, with 19 bases remaining between them. From germline, CDR1 is SNHLY and CDR2 FYNNEI. The CDR3 contains 15 residues. CDR3 nucleotides: TGTGCCAGCAGGGACGACAGGACCCCGGGTACTGAAGCTTTCTTT. Amino acids: CASRDDRTPGTEAFF.

This sequence joins TRBV5-8 and TRBJ1-5; 12 bases are shared with TRBD1. This CDR3 region has 18 residues. Germline V gene lookup returns CDR1 SGHTS and CDR2 YDEGEE. V trimming: 4 bases; J trimming: 6 bases; junction bases outside the gene matches: 14. The CDR3 region is CASSPGTGGDRGTQPQHF. For the CDR3, the DNA is TGTGCCAGCAGCCCCGGGACAGGGGGCGATCGGGGGACTCAGCCCCAGCATTTT.

The chain recombines TRBV22-1 with TRBJ2-4; the table assigns TRBD1, which was not confirmed against the DNA. TRBV22-1 is assigned pseudogene status. The CDR3 covers 18 residues. DNA for the CDR3: TGTCCTGGGAACAGGGGGTCGTCCTCTACCCTAGCCAAAAACATTCAGTACTTC. Translation gives CPGNRGSSSTLAKNIQYF.

The chain is built from TRBV6-4 and TRBJ2-1, with D hard to call. The CDR3 is 13 residues long. V lost 7 bases, J lost 5 bases, and 12 bases lay in between. Germline assignment: CDR1 MRHNA and CDR2 SNTAGT. The CDR3 sequence is CASTQEPHNEQFF. CDR3 bases: TGTGCCAGCACCCAGGAGCCCCACAATGAGCAGTTCTTC.

This chain links TRBV9 with TRBJ2-5, with D perhaps TRBD1 or TRBD2 (6 bases each). CDR1 and CDR2 from the germline V gene are SGDLS and YYNGEE. Between the trimmed V and J ends, which lost 0 bases and 1 base, there was a span of 16 bases. The CDR3 has 17 residues. CDR3 residues: CASSVAGATSSQETQYF. The CDR3 DNA is TGTGCCAGCAGCGTAGCGGGGGCTACTTCTTCCCAAGAGACCCAGTACTTC.

This chain connects TRBV7-9 to TRBJ1-2; D is unresolved. The V and J ends lost 5 bases and 11 bases respectively, with 15 bases between them. Germline CDR1 and CDR2: SEHNR and FQNEAQ (reference sequence). This CDR3 has 12 amino acids. CDR3 sequence (DNA): TGTGCCAGCAGCCATACGAACCATATGTACACCTTC. Amino acids: CASSHTNHMYTF.

The gene calls are TRBV21-1 and TRBJ1-6. TRBV21-1 is a pseudogene. This CDR3 is built from 18 residues. The CDR3 nucleotides are TGTGCCAGCAGATTCCGGATAGCTACACAACATCATAATTCACCCCTCCACTTT. This translates into CASRFRIATQHHNSPLHF.

The chain joins TRBV6-1 to TRBJ1-2; D unresolved. The CDR3 covers 10 residues. V dropped 10 bases and J dropped 8 bases, with 11 bases sitting between them. CDR1 is MNHNS, CDR2 SASEGT, per germline. The CDR3 coding sequence is TGTGCCACTGGGCGGGAGGGCTACACCTTC. This translates into CATGREGYTF.

This clone was seen only once. The CDR3 sequence is CASSVDPTAVSYEQYF. For the CDR3, the DNA is TGTGCCAGCAGCGTAGATCCGACGGCGGTCTCCTACGAGCAGTACTTC. This sequence joins TRBV9 and TRBJ2-5; D not certain. The tail of the sequence fits TRBJ2-7 better, so the J call may be wrong. This CDR3 comprises 16 residues. The germline gives CDR1 SGDLS, CDR2 YYNGEE.

This clone was observed a handful of times. The chain joins TRBV19 to TRBJ1-5; 9 bases are a match to TRBD1. This CDR3 has 16 residues. Trimming at V came to 10 bases and at J to 6 bases, leaving 16 bases not matched to a gene. Germline lookup yields CDR1 LNHDA and CDR2 SQIVND (reference sequence). CDR3: CATTGQGSHRGQPQHF. CDR3 bases: TGTGCCACCACGGGACAGGGAAGTCACCGTGGTCAGCCCCAGCATTTT.

V usage is TRBV30 and J usage is TRBJ1-2; possibly TRBD1 for D (6 bases). Trimming removed 4 bases from V and 13 bases from J, with 16 bases in between. This CDR3 has 11 amino acids. The germline V gene has CDR1 GTSNPN and CDR2 SVGIG (reference sequence). CDR3 sequence (DNA): TGTGCCTGGAAGCATGGGACACTTTTCACCTTC. The encoded protein is CAWKHGTLFTF.

In DNA form, the CDR3 reads TGTGCCAGCAGCCGAACAGGGGACTACGAGCAGTACTTC. It yields the protein CASSRTGDYEQYF. V and J are TRBV6-1 and TRBJ2-7; 7 positions agree with TRBD1. The CDR3 is made up of 13 amino acids. With V trimmed by 6 bases and J by 3 bases, 5 bases remained unmatched. Per the germline V gene, CDR1 is MNHNS and CDR2 is SASEGT.